This T cell receptor beta chain is drawn from a study of identical twins. This clonotype was seen only a few times. The CDR3 is 15 amino acids. Germline loops: CDR1 SEHNR, CDR2 FQNEAQ (reference sequence). The V end was cut by 3 bases, the J end by 7 bases, with 16 bases between. TCRdb re-analysed the 5' RACE reads in MiXCR, keeping a single row per CDR3 protein. This sample has roughly 630,000 distinct CDR3 sequences; about 7.6% occur once, and the top ten carry around 1.6%. These same records also appear under a second study, on yellow fever vaccine responses in identical twins.

The sample was PBMCs. The V gene is TRBV7-9, the J gene TRBJ2-1, with D perhaps TRBD2 (5 bases). The origin of this receptor is a woman younger than 30 in good health. The DNA for the CDR3 is TGTGCCAGCAGCTTTTTCCGGGAATCGATTAATGAGCAGTTCTTC. Translated, it gives CASSFFRESINEQFF. Filled out from reference TRBV7-9 and TRBJ2-1, the complete variable domain reads DTGVSQNPRHKITKRGQNVTFRCDPISEHNRLYWYRQTLGQGPEFLTYFQNEAQLEKSRLLSDRFSAERPKGSFSTLEIQRTEQGDSAMYLCASSFFRESINEQFFGPGTRLTVL.